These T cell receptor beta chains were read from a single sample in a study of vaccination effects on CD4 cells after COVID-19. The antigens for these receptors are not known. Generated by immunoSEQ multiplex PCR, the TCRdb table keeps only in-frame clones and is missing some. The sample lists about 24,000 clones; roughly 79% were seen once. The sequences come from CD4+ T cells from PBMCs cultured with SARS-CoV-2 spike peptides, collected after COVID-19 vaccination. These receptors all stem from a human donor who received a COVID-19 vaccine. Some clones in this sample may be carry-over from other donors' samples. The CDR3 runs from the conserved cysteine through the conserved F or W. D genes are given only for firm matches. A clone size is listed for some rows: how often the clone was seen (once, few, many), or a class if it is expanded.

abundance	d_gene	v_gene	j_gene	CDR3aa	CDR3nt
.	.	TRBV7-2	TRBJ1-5	CASSLRDTRWGNQPQHF	TGTGCCAGCAGCTTGCGCGACACCCGGTGGGGCAATCAGCCCCAGCATTTT
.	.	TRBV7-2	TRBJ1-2	CASSPSQLRGYTF	TGTGCCAGCAGCCCTTCCCAGTTGCGTGGCTACACCTTC
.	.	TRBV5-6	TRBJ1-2	CASSLGPDAPLPGYTF	TGTGCCAGCAGCTTGGGGCCAGACGCACCCCTCCCTGGCTACACCTTC
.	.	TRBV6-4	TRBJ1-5	CASSRQAGQPQHF	TGTGCCAGCAGTCGCCAGGCGGGTCAGCCCCAGCATTTT
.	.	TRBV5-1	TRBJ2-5	CASSLQGVETQYF	TGCGCCAGCAGCTTACAGGGTGTGGAGACCCAGTACTTC
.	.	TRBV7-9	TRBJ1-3	CAGGVTGYGNTIYF	TGTGCCGGGGGGGTTACAGGGTACGGAAACACCATATATTTT
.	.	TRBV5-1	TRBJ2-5	CASSWGDHWTSMETQYF	TGCGCCAGCAGCTGGGGGGACCATTGGACAAGTATGGAGACCCAGTACTTC
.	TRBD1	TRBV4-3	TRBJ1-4	CASSQGRTGENEKLFF	TGCGCCAGCAGCCAAGGTCGGACAGGGGAAAATGAAAAACTGTTTTTT
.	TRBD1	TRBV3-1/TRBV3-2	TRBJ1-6	CASSRQGGSSPLHF	TGTGCCAGCAGCCGACAGGGGGGAAGTTCACCCCTCCACTTT
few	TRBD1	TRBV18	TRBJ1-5	CASSPGDRGDTQPQHF	TGTGCCAGCTCACCTGGGGACAGGGGCGATACTCAGCCCCAGCATTTT
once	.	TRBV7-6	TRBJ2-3	CASSLSGRTDTQYF	TGTGCCAGCAGCTTGAGCGGGCGCACAGATACGCAGTATTTT
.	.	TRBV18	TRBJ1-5	CASSRFRDMGDQPQHF	TGTGCCAGCTCCCGGTTCCGGGACATGGGGGATCAGCCCCAGCATTTT
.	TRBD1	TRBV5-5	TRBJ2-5	CASSSPTGLTETQYF	TGTGCCAGCAGCTCTCCGACAGGGTTAACGGAGACCCAGTACTTC
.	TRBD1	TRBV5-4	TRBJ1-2	CASSWTGEAANYGYTF	TGTGCCAGCAGCTGGACAGGGGAAGCGGCTAACTATGGCTACACCTTC